This T cell receptor beta chain is from a study of T cells in Graves' hyperthyroidism and ophthalmopathy. Study-level information: Before treatment of any kind, peripheral blood was taken at initial diagnosis.

Every diagnosis used clinical symptoms, serum thyroxine and TRAb, thyroid ultrasound and orbital computed tomography. Fresh 10 ml peripheral blood yielded PBMCs. TCR beta CDR3 regions were amplified from RNA transcripts. When the TCR CDR3 underwent first-round RT-PCR, the HTBI primer set was used. TCRdb re-called the multiplex PCR reads with MiXCR, one entry per CDR3 protein. The repertoire holds 300,000 to 450,000 distinct CDR3 sequences, with approximately 13% as singletons. J gave up 6 bases and V 5 bases, and 6 bases lay outside the gene matches. Germline CDR1 MNHEY, CDR2 SMNVEV (reference sequence). The CDR3 extends over 14 amino acids. Study outcomes and limitations: Most thyroid clonotypes that were expanded above 0.001 also turned up in blood.

There are many counts of this clonotype. The antigen is not known. The V and J genes are TRBV27 and TRBJ2-1; 8 nucleotides line up with TRBD1. The TCR was taken from a woman in her late teens or twenties with Graves' hyperthyroidism. Sequencing used blood. This CDR3 is CASSPTGEGNEQFF. In nucleotides, the CDR3 is TGTGCCAGCAGTCCGACAGGGGAAGGCAATGAGCAGTTCTTC.